This TCR beta chain was sequenced for a study of cytomegalovirus exposure and HLA in healthy donors. About the study: Assignment to the Caucasian-associated ancestry cluster applied to around 76% of the approximately 400 genotyped donors. Study observations and caveats: Specificity for CMV antigens was confirmed in vitro for a few of the CMV-associated chains. Later on, an analysis tied approximately 17,000 TCR beta sequences to HLA alleles at 0.05 false discovery rate. For cytomegalovirus status, the classifier reportedly gave diagnoses with high specificity and sensitivity.

Use of 60 Vbeta and 13 Jbeta primers characterized the PCR. Clones were sequenced by immunoSEQ multiplex PCR, and TCRdb holds only the in-frame ones, with some missing. This sample has 120,000 to 150,000 clones, with almost 80% found just once. In regard to this clone: Its antigen is undetermined.

V was clipped by 5 bases and J by 1 base; unmatched bases: 12. CDR1 and CDR2 (germline): PRHDT, FYEKMQ (reference sequence). The CDR3 runs to 20 residues. The genes are TRBV13 and TRBJ2-4; 15 bases are shared with TRBD2. Input material: PBMCs. The sequence derives from a man between 18 and 29 years old in good health and CMV-seronegative. The CDR3 protein is CASSARPGLAGGHAKNIQYF. The CDR3 region has the DNA TGTGCCAGCAGCGCCCGTCCGGGACTAGCGGGGGGCCACGCCAAAAACATTCAGTACTTC.